The sample holds a few counts of the clone carrying this T cell receptor beta chain. Its antigen is unidentified. Per the germline V gene, CDR1 is KGHDR and CDR2 is SFDVKD. CDR3 length: 16 residues. Trimming cost V 0 bases and J 8 bases, with 16 bases left between them. These data are taken from a study of T cells after yellow fever vaccination. General study results and limits: The study found a weaker secondary response that peaked faster, day 5 versus 15. Most primary-vaccination clones reappeared after the booster (about 97% CD4, around 88% CD8). Abundant clonotypes (contaminants from the bulk population) could be present in FACS-sorted repertoires.

5'RACE template switching added a universal primer site and UMIs to TCR cDNA. TCRdb analysed the 5' RACE reads with MiXCR anew, one entry per CDR3 protein. This table has under 200,000 distinct CDR3 sequences, about 10% appearing once. The TCR originated in a man in his late teens or twenties who received the YFV17D yellow fever vaccine. The sequences come from CD8+ T cells sorted from PBMCs, collected 15 days after the yellow fever booster vaccination. The chain recombines TRBV24-1 with TRBJ2-1; D assignment may be TRBD1 or TRBD2 (7 bases each). The CDR3 DNA reads as TGTGCCACCAGTGATTTGGACAGGGAGGGGGTGGATGAGCAGTTCTTC. Amino acid sequence: CATSDLDREGVDEQFF.